Sequencing of this T cell receptor beta chain was carried out in a study of response to subunit inactivated influenza vaccine. Study observations and caveats: With each seasonal influenza vaccination, the authors suggested, few new T cells are recruited.

TCRdb redid the calling of the RT-PCR reads with MiXCR, one entry per CDR3 protein. The sample contains roughly 700,000 distinct CDR3 sequences, around 14% of which appear only once. Details on this clonotype: Its antigen remains unknown.

Germline CDR1 and CDR2: SGHTA and FQGNSA. V was clipped by 5 bases and J by 0 bases; unmatched bases: 12. The CDR3 sequence is 18 residues long. The rearrangement uses TRBV7-2 and TRBJ2-2; 7 bases are shared with TRBD1. The material was PBMCs from blood, obtained less than 15 days before vaccination. The receptor was derived from a man aged 45 to 65 who received an inactivated influenza vaccine. CDR3 nucleotides: TGTGCCAGCAGCCTAACGGCCAGGACAGGCACGAACACCGGGGAGCTGTTTTTT. It codes for CASSLTARTGTNTGELFF.